This TCR beta chain was profiled in a study of cytomegalovirus exposure and HLA in healthy donors. Points on this clone: Its antigen is currently unknown.

Study results and limitations: As a later analysis showed, a missense DCLRE1C variant was linked to trimming of TCR beta V- and J-genes.

The primer mix had 60 Vbeta and 13 Jbeta primers. Using immunoSEQ multiplex PCR, the repertoire was profiled, and TCRdb retains in-frame clones only, with some absent. This table lists some 76,000 clones. The CDR3 spans 15 residues. The ends were cut back, 3 bases at V and 3 bases at J, with 14 bases in the middle. CDR1 MNHNS and CDR2 SASEGT come from the germline V gene. The rearrangement links TRBV6-1 to TRBJ1-1; TRBD1 might be the D (5 bases). The receptor was derived from a boy between 10 and 17 years old in good health and CMV-seronegative. The sample taken for sequencing was PBMCs. This CDR3 is CASSEATGVDTEAFF. The CDR3 DNA reads as TGTGCCAGCAGTGAGGCGACGGGGGTCGACACTGAAGCTTTCTTT.